The sequence of this TCR beta chain was determined in a study of blood T cell repertoires in COVID-19 (dated by TCRdb to about 2020). General notes on the study: Samples from collaborators originated in the United States, Italy and Spain and spanned both the acute and convalescent phases of COVID-19. The prospective study material was composed of cDNA or gDNA derived from T cells, B-cell-depleted T cells, or PBMCs. Deeply sampled blood TCRbeta repertoires from subjects exposed to, actively infected with, or recovered from COVID-19 were included in the dataset. The repertoires were released in a freely available public database intended as a resource for research on the immune response to SARS-CoV-2. The samples were drawn from two sources: the first 160 participants of the ongoing ImmuneRACE study, and over 1,000 subjects contributed by 6 global collaborators. Sample metadata almost always included a de-identified subject ID, COVID-19 status, age in years and sex. Where HLA class I and class II types were available, the types were taken from metadata supplied by the sample provider, not from assay-based typing.

Each collaborating institution followed its own protocols to collect whole blood in K2EDTA tubes. For TCRbeta analysis, collaborators shipped samples in one of three forms: frozen whole blood, isolated PBMCs, or DNA extracted from either of those sample types. The V end loses 0 bases and the J end loses 5 bases, and a stretch of 7 bases separates them. Inclusive of the bounding cysteine and phenylalanine, the CDR3 is 13 residues long. The only DNA kept is the CDR3, 39 bases in frame from the first base. CDR1 and CDR2 are read off the germline V gene as MNHEY and SVGAGI. A remark on this clone: Its antigen is still unknown. Per-base quality was not reported, and no clone a single base away is much larger than it. The same CDR3 arises from other DNA sequences in this sample as well.

TCRbeta CDR3 regions were amplified from genomic DNA using the immunoSEQ Assay, a bias-controlled multiplex PCR. The authors' pipeline ran thus. The number of nucleated cells in each sample was estimated by amplification of reference gene primers within the assay. Sequence reads were collapsed and filtered to measure the absolute abundance of every unique TCRbeta CDR3 rearrangement. For each sample, productive Simpson clonality was calculated as the square root of Simpson's diversity index across productive rearrangements. Held by TCRdb, this immuneACCESS table contains in-frame sequences only and omits some clones. Under half of the omission traces to an unresolved V gene where checked; the cause of the rest is unknown. From that table come the V and J calls and clone size; the DNA was used to work out D and trimming. This sample gives 90,000 to 130,000 clones in total; 72% of them show up just once. Roughly 7.5% of the sample belongs to the ten largest clones.

Broader findings and caveats from the paper: The quantity of clinical and demographic metadata differed by source and by participant and was supplied without curation.

Source material: peripheral blood. The clonotype comes from a woman aged 60-70 years with acute or convalescent COVID-19. The V and J segments used are TRBV6-5 and TRBJ1-1; TRBD1 is a possible D gene, resting on 5 matching bases. The DNA sequence is given as TGTGCCAGCAGTTACTCGCGGGGGACTGAAGCTTTCTTT. It is translated as CASSYSRGTEAFF.